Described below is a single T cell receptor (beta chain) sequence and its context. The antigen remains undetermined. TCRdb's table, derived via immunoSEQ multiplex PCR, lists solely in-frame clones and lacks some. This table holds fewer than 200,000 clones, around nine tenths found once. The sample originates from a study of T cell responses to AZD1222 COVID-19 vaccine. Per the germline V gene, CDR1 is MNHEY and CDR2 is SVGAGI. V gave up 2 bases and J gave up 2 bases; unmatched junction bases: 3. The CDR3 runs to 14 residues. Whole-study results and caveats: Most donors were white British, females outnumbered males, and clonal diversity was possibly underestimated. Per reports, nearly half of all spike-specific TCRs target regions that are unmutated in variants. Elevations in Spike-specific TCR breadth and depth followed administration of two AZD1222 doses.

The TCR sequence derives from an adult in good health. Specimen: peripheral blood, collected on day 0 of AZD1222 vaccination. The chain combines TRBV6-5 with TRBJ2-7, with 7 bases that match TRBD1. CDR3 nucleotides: TGTGCCAGCAGTTACCGGGACAGTGCCTACGAGCAGTACTTC. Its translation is CASSYRDSAYEQYF.